Listed below are T cell receptor beta chains from one sample, sequenced in a study of post-analysis software for immune sequencing data. TCRdb re-called the PCR reads with MiXCR, one entry per CDR3 protein. Of hundreds of thousands of distinct CDR3 sequences in the sample, approximately 59% were seen once. The sequenced sample consisted of blood. The receptor set was obtained from a girl aged 2 to 9 with multiple sclerosis. Each CDR3 is given with its conserved first and last residue. D genes are given only for firm matches. Some rows mark clone size as missing; the rest say once, few, many or name a class of expanded clone.

clone_size d_call cdr3_length j_call v_call cdr3_nt cdr3_aa
once TRBD1 17 TRBJ1-1 TRBV28 TGTGCCAGCAGTTTTTCGGTCAGGGGGGCGCGAAGGACTGAAGCTTTCTTT CASSFSVRGARRTEAFF
- - 13 TRBJ2-2 TRBV20-1 TGCAGTGCTAGGATTAGGGGCACCGGGGAGCTGTTTTTT CSARIRGTGELFF
- - 13 TRBJ2-7 TRBV14 TGTGCCAGCAGCCCACCACCCGGGGGCGAGCAGTACTTC CASSPPPGGEQYF
- - 9 TRBJ2-1 TRBV29-1 TGCAGCGTTGCAGATGAGCAGTTCTTC CSVADEQFF
few TRBD2 17 TRBJ2-3 TRBV6-1 TGTGCCAGCAGTGAAGCGATGGGAGGGAGGGACGCAGATACGCAGTATTTT CASSEAMGGRDADTQYF
- TRBD1 15 TRBJ2-1 TRBV24-1 TGTGCCACCAGTGGCGGACAGGGCATGGAAAATGAGCAGTTCTTC CATSGGQGMENEQFF
- TRBD2 18 TRBJ2-5 TRBV15 TGTGCCACCAGCAGAGCGGGACTAGCGGGAGGAGGTCGAGAGACCCAGTACTTC CATSRAGLAGGGRETQYF
- TRBD2 14 TRBJ2-7 TRBV6-6 TGTGCCAGCGCGGAGGGACTAGCCCACGTCGAGCAGTACTTC CASAEGLAHVEQYF
- - 13 TRBJ2-1 TRBV5-1 TGCGCCAGCAGTGAGACAGACTACAATGAGCAGTTCTTC CASSETDYNEQFF
- - 15 TRBJ2-5 TRBV5-1 TGCGCCAGCAGCTTGAACGACAGAGCGTCGGAGACCCAGTACTTC CASSLNDRASETQYF
- TRBD1 13 TRBJ2-2 TRBV29-1 TGCAGCGTTGGGGACAGGGGTACCGGGGAGCTGTTTTTT CSVGDRGTGELFF